The rows below give T cell receptor beta chains drawn from one sample of a study of cytomegalovirus exposure and HLA in healthy donors. Measured with immunoSEQ multiplex PCR; TCRdb has only the in-frame clones, and not every one. The sample yields around 150,000 clones, more than 70% seen once. Specimen: PBMCs. Source of these receptors: a young man in good health and CMV-seronegative. Each CDR3 is given with its conserved first and last residue. The order of the fields is J gene, V gene, D gene, clone size, CDR3 DNA, CDR3 protein. D genes are given only for firm matches. Size tells how often a clone was seen (once, few, many) or the class of an expanded clone, and some rows leave it out.

TRBJ1-6 | TRBV5-1 | TRBD1 | . | TGCGCCAGCAGTGATTACCTGGGACAGGGCAATTCACCCCTCCACTTT | CASSDYLGQGNSPLHF
TRBJ1-4 | TRBV6-5 | . | . | TGTGCCAGCAGTTCGGGACAAAAAGAAAAACTGTTTTTT | CASSSGQKEKLFF
TRBJ1-6 | TRBV30 | TRBD1 | . | TGTGCCTGGAACAGGGACAGGGGTAATTCACCCCTCCACTTT | CAWNRDRGNSPLHF
TRBJ1-5 | TRBV28 | . | once | TGTGCCAGCAGTTTAGGTGTAGCGCAGCCCCAGCATTTT | CASSLGVAQPQHF
TRBJ2-2 | TRBV19 | . | few | TGTGCCAGTACCCCAATCGACTCCGCGGCCGGGGAGCTGTTTTTT | CASTPIDSAAGELFF
TRBJ2-7 | TRBV7-2 | TRBD2 | . | TGTGCCAGCAGCTTAGACGGGACTAGCGGTCCCTACGAGCAGTACTTC | CASSLDGTSGPYEQYF
TRBJ2-5 | TRBV6-5 | . | . | TGTGCCAGCAGTTATGGGGGGGGGCAGGAGACCCAGTACTTC | CASSYGGGQETQYF
TRBJ2-7 | TRBV5-6 | TRBD1 | . | TGTGCCAGCAGCTGGGACAGAAACTACGAGCAGTACTTC | CASSWDRNYEQYF
TRBJ2-5 | TRBV10-1 | . | once | TGCGCCAGCAGTGAGTTCCGTCACCAAGAGACCCAGTACTTC | CASSEFRHQETQYF
TRBJ2-3 | TRBV7-7 | TRBD1 | . | TGTGCTAGCAGCTCATCCACAGGGGGAGTTACGCAGTATTTT | CASSSSTGGVTQYF
TRBJ2-1 | TRBV7-2 | TRBD2 | . | TGTGCCAGCAGCCGCCTAGCGGGACCCTACAATGAGCAGTTCTTC | CASSRLAGPYNEQFF
TRBJ1-2 | TRBV7-2 | . | few | TGTGCCAGCAGCCCACGGACAGCCTTAACTAACTATGGCTACACCTTC | CASSPRTALTNYGYTF
TRBJ2-3 | TRBV4-3 | TRBD2 | . | TGCGCCAGCAGCCAAGATTCTAGCGGGAATACGCAGTATTTT | CASSQDSSGNTQYF
TRBJ2-3 | TRBV5-1 | . | . | TGCGCCAGCAGCTGGACTCAGTCAAAACGCTACACAGATACGCAGTATTTT | CASSWTQSKRYTDTQYF
TRBJ1-5 | TRBV6-4 | TRBD1 | . | TGTGCCAGCAACCTTTGGGGGACAGGGGACTTCCTCAATCAGCCCCAGCATTTT | CASNLWGTGDFLNQPQHF
TRBJ2-1 | TRBV18 | . | . | TGTGCCAGCTCACCACGGTCGGCGGGAACTTCATACAATGAGCAGTTCTTC | CASSPRSAGTSYNEQFF
TRBJ2-1 | TRBV4-1 | . | . | TGCGCCAGCAGCCAGTCTTACAATGAGCAGTTCTTC | CASSQSYNEQFF
TRBJ1-4 | TRBV11-3 | . | . | TGTGCCAGCAGCCCGAAATTGCAGGACATCGGTGAAAAACTGTTTTTT | CASSPKLQDIGEKLFF
TRBJ2-4 | TRBV30 | TRBD2 | . | TGTGCCTGGAGTGGAGCGGGGGGGCAAGACATTCAGTACTTC | CAWSGAGGQDIQYF
TRBJ1-4 | TRBV7-9 | . | . | TGTGCCAGCAGCCAAGACATCACAACTAATGAAAAACTGTTTTTT | CASSQDITTNEKLFF
TRBJ2-2 | TRBV5-4 | TRBD1 | . | TGTGCCAGCAGCATCTCAGGACAGGGCGGGGCCGGGGAGCTGTTTTTT | CASSISGQGGAGELFF
TRBJ2-5 | TRBV6-5 | . | . | TGTGCCAGCAGTACCCCCTTGGGGGCAGAGACCCAGTACTTC | CASSTPLGAETQYF
TRBJ1-3 | TRBV6-5 | . | . | TGTGCCAGCAGTTCGGGTAGAGGTTCGGCTGGAAACACCATATATTTT | CASSSGRGSAGNTIYF
TRBJ2-1 | TRBV5-1 | . | . | TGCGCCAGCAGCTTGTACGGAGGGGTCAATGAGCAGTTCTTC | CASSLYGGVNEQFF
TRBJ2-1 | TRBV6-1 | . | . | TGTGCCAGCAGTGCCGTAGGAGGAGCGAATGAGCAGTTCTTC | CASSAVGGANEQFF
TRBJ2-1 | TRBV7-2 | . | once | TGTGCCAGCAGCTTAGCGGGAGTCGGTAACAATGAGCAGTTCTTC | CASSLAGVGNNEQFF
TRBJ1-1 | TRBV4-2 | TRBD1 | . | TGTGCCAGCAGCCTACCCGACAGGGGAGATATGACTGAAGCTTTCTTT | CASSLPDRGDMTEAFF
TRBJ1-2 | TRBV7-2 | . | . | TGTGCCAGCAGCTTAGTAACGCGGGGGACGACTAACTATGGCTACACCTTC | CASSLVTRGTTNYGYTF
TRBJ2-3 | TRBV6-6 | . | . | TGTGCCAGCAGCAATGCCGGGAGTTCAGATACGCAGTATTTT | CASSNAGSSDTQYF
TRBJ1-5 | TRBV4-1 | . | . | TGCGCCAGCAGCCAAGACGCGGGCGATGGGCCCCAGCATTTT | CASSQDAGDGPQHF
TRBJ2-1 | TRBV19 | TRBD1 | . | TGTGCCAGTAGTATAGGACAGGGGGGATACAATGAGCAGTTCTTC | CASSIGQGGYNEQFF
TRBJ1-3 | TRBV7-9 | TRBD1 | . | TGTGCCAGCAGCTTCGGGACAGCCCTTGACATATATTTT | CASSFGTALDIYF
TRBJ1-3 | TRBV15 | TRBD1 | . | TGTGCCACCAGCAGAGACAGGGGGCAGGGAAACACCATATATTTT | CATSRDRGQGNTIYF
TRBJ2-3 | TRBV4-2 | TRBD1 | once | TGTGCCAGCAGCCAAGCCCCAGTCCGACAGGGCGCAGATACGCAGTATTTT | CASSQAPVRQGADTQYF
TRBJ1-1 | TRBV18 | . | once | TGTGCCAGCTCCCTGGGAGGAGGGAACACTGAAGCTTTCTTT | CASSLGGGNTEAFF
TRBJ2-3 | TRBV5-4 | . | . | TGTGCCAGCAGCTTCAGGCAGGGGCTCACAGATACGCAGTATTTT | CASSFRQGLTDTQYF
TRBJ2-3 | TRBV2 | TRBD2 | once | TGTGCCACCTTAGCGGGGCAAAGCACAGATACGCAGTATTTT | CATLAGQSTDTQYF
TRBJ2-2 | TRBV19 | . | . | TGTGCTATACGACAGACGAACACCGGGGAGCTGTTTTTT | CAIRQTNTGELFF
TRBJ2-1 | TRBV5-1 | TRBD1 | . | TGCGCCAGCAGCCGGGGACAGGGGGGCCCCTACAATGAGCAGTTCTTC | CASSRGQGGPYNEQFF
TRBJ1-2 | TRBV7-6 | TRBD1 | . | TGTGCCAGCAGCTCCAAGGGGGGACAGTCTAACTATGGCTACACCTTC | CASSSKGGQSNYGYTF
TRBJ2-1 | TRBV27 | TRBD2 | . | TGTGCCAGCAGTTTATCGGGCGGGGGGGTCGATGAGCAGTTCTTC | CASSLSGGGVDEQFF
TRBJ1-1 | TRBV5-1 | . | . | TGCGCCAGCAGCGGCGGGGTAAATACTGAAGCTTTCTTT | CASSGGVNTEAFF
TRBJ2-2 | TRBV28 | . | . | TGTGCCAGCAGTCTACTGCGGGACGGGGAGCTGTTTTTT | CASSLLRDGELFF
TRBJ2-1 | TRBV5-4 | TRBD2 | . | TGTGCCAGCAGCACCGGGACTAGCGGGAGAGTCGATGAGCAGTTCTTC | CASSTGTSGRVDEQFF
TRBJ2-3 | TRBV5-1 | TRBD2 | . | TGCGCCAGCAGCTTGAGATTAGCGAGCGGGGGGCCTACAGATACGCAGTATTTT | CASSLRLASGGPTDTQYF
TRBJ2-2 | TRBV14 | . | . | TGTGCCAGCAGCCCTCGGGGACATCACACCGGGGAGCTGTTTTTT | CASSPRGHHTGELFF
TRBJ2-3 | TRBV2 | . | . | TGTGCCACCACAGGGCAGTCATATATCACAGATACGCAGTATTTT | CATTGQSYITDTQYF
TRBJ2-7 | TRBV18 | TRBD1 | once | TGTGCCAGCTCACCGATCGACAGGGGCAACGAGCAGTACTTC | CASSPIDRGNEQYF
TRBJ2-7 | TRBV5-4 | . | . | TGTGCCAGCAGTTATTCAAGGGGCGATTACGAGCAGTACTTC | CASSYSRGDYEQYF
TRBJ2-7 | TRBV5-4 | . | . | TGTGCCAGCAGCCCCCTGCCGCAGGTCTCCTACGAGCAGTACTTC | CASSPLPQVSYEQYF
TRBJ1-2 | TRBV4-3 | TRBD1 | . | TGCGCCAGCAGCCAATCCACAGGGGGCCTCGGCTATGGCTACACCTTC | CASSQSTGGLGYGYTF
TRBJ2-3 | TRBV7-8 | TRBD2 | once | TGTGCCAGCAGCTTAGCGCGGACTAGCCCGTTCCATACGCAGTATTTT | CASSLARTSPFHTQYF
TRBJ2-3 | TRBV11-2 | TRBD1 | . | TGTGCCAGCAGCTCCAGGGGGCGTGGGGATACGCAGTATTTT | CASSSRGRGDTQYF
TRBJ2-7 | TRBV27 | . | . | TGTGCCAGCACGACTACGCGGGGCGAGCAGTACTTC | CASTTTRGEQYF
TRBJ2-1 | TRBV6-5 | TRBD2 | once | TGTGCCAGCAGACCTATGTCGGGGGGCTACAATGAGCAGTTCTTC | CASRPMSGGYNEQFF